What follows describes a single TCR beta chain. Antigen specificity is unknown. These data are taken from a study of T cell responses to AZD1222 COVID-19 vaccine. Points from the study as a whole: CD4 TCRs covered the whole spike, strongest at regions 160-218 and 743-854.

The CDR3 has 15 residues. Germline V gene data show CDR1 as SGDLS and CDR2 as YYNGEE. V gave up 0 bases and J gave up 2 bases, with 10 bases separating them. This table comes from immunoSEQ multiplex PCR, and its TCRdb copy is limited to in-frame clones, with some not included. The sample has approximately 200,000 clones, approximately 94% seen once. This clonotype originated in an adult who received the MenACWY meningococcal vaccine as a control. Material: peripheral blood, obtained 28 days after the second dose of the MenACWY control vaccine. This rearrangement joins TRBV9 to TRBJ2-3, with D maybe TRBD2 (6 bases). Here the CDR3 reads CASSVVPGVTDTQYF. As DNA, the CDR3 is TGTGCCAGCAGCGTAGTTCCGGGAGTCACAGATACGCAGTATTTT.